Listed here is a single T cell receptor beta chain. This entry comes from a study of OX40 agonist ivuxolimab in advanced cancers. Turning to the study itself: Prior checkpoint blockade (anti-PD-1, anti-PD-L1 or anti-CTLA-4) was permitted; under 50% had it.

Sequencing was performed with immunoSEQ multiplex PCR; in TCRdb, only in-frame clones are kept and a portion is missing. The sample includes 55,000 to 85,000 clones, around 93% of them seen just once. The TCR comes from an adult with an advanced solid tumor such as melanoma, head and neck, liver or kidney cancer. The material sequenced was CD4+ or CD8+ T cells sorted from blood, taken in a trial of the OX40 agonist ivuxolimab.

The CDR3 here is CASSFIGTGTEAFF. CDR3 coding DNA: TGTGCCAGCAGTTTTATTGGAACAGGGACTGAAGCTTTCTTT. The genes are TRBV28 and TRBJ1-1, with D perhaps TRBD1 (6 bases). V dropped 3 bases and J dropped 5 bases, with 13 bases sitting between them. CDR1 and CDR2 from the germline V gene are MDHEN and SYDVKM. This CDR3 spans 14 amino acids.